The entry below gives a single TCR beta chain sequence along with its context. The antigen is undetermined. Trimming stripped 5 bases from V and 6 bases from J, with 7 bases between. Germline assignment: CDR1 LGHNA and CDR2 YSLEER. The CDR3 covers 12 residues. The data originate from a study of T cell responses to AZD1222 COVID-19 vaccine. Study-wide points: Spike-specific TCR breadth and depth went up after people got two AZD1222 doses. Donor demographics were predominantly white British with a female majority; clonal diversity may be underestimated. Nearly half of spike-specific TCRs reportedly target unmutated variant regions.

Profiled with immunoSEQ multiplex PCR; TCRdb holds only in-frame clones, not every one. Counted here are around 95,000 clones, around 89% occurring once; the ten biggest clones make up about 2%. This chain connects TRBV4-3 to TRBJ2-2; D unclear. This clonotype was obtained from an adult in good health. This specimen consisted of peripheral blood, obtained on day 0 of AZD1222 vaccination. The chain's CDR3 is CASSTNPGELFF. CDR3 nucleotide sequence: TGCGCCAGCAGCACAAATCCCGGGGAGCTGTTTTTT.